One T cell receptor (beta chain) is described in this entry. The target of this receptor is not known. A junction boundary mismatches the germline segment, possibly from a read error. CDR1 and CDR2 were assigned from the germline V gene as MDHEN and SYDVKM. Including the terminal cysteine and phenylalanine, the CDR3 comprises 15 residues. Solely the CDR3 DNA is kept, with 45 bases framed from the first base. Receptor amplification or capture employed the immunoSEQ multiplex PCR assay. TCRdb took over this immuneACCESS table, retaining in-frame rearrangements with V and J assigned. Such tables are incomplete; in checked studies, under half of the missing clones stem from an unresolved V gene, and the remainder is unexplained. Present in this sample are about 75,000 clones, around 95% of which were seen just once. 6.2% of the sample is held by the ten biggest clonotypes. The source of the sample is a study of control samples from healthy donors and cancer patients (dated by TCRdb to 2019 to 2021).

The V and J segments used are TRBV28 and TRBJ2-7, with no confidently assigned D gene. What was sequenced was blood. The TCR was taken from a middle-aged woman in good health. The CDR3 region has the sequence CASSFRSLFPYGQYF. The sequenced DNA: TGTGCCAGCAGTTTCCGGTCCCTTTTCCCCTACGGGCAGTACTTC. The reference TRBV28 and TRBJ2-7 proteins fill in what lies around the CDR3, so the full variable domain reads DVKVTQSSRYLVKRTGEKVFLECVQDMDHENMFWYRQDPGLGLRLIYFSYDVKMKEKGDIPEGYSVSREKKERFSLILESASTNQTSMYLCASSFRSLFPYGQYFGPGTRLTVT.